This T cell receptor (beta chain) was retrieved from a study of T cells in localized non-small cell lung cancer. Notes on the study in general: Maximal T cell clonality occurred in uninvolved adjacent lung, with tumor ranking below it.

Germline CDR1 and CDR2: SGHNT and YENEEA. The CDR3 has 14 amino acids. V was cut by 3 bases and J by 3 bases, with 11 bases left in between. Regarding this clone: Its antigen is still unknown.

TCRdb's copy holds only in-frame clones and misses some; the assay was immunoSEQ multiplex PCR. Of under 2,000 clones in the sample, 25% to 30% were seen once. This receptor was obtained from a female donor aged 60 or older with stage II lung adenocarcinoma. Material: lung tumor tissue, obtained before any cancer treatment. The V gene is TRBV11-3, the J gene TRBJ1-2; D gene ambiguous. CDR3 region: CASSLVGLDYGYTF. In DNA form, the CDR3 reads TGTGCCAGCAGCTTGGTGGGGTTGGACTATGGCTACACCTTC.